These 5 T cell receptor beta chains originate from one sample sequenced in a study of cytomegalovirus exposure and HLA in healthy donors. Vbeta (60) and Jbeta (13) primers were used in the PCR. Method: immunoSEQ multiplex PCR; TCRdb's copy keeps in-frame clones and lacks some. The sample holds more than 100,000 clones; about 79% are singletons and the top ten take roughly 1.8%. Sequences were obtained from PBMCs. These receptors were taken from a female donor in good health and CMV-seropositive.

A single count supports this clone. J is TRBJ2-7 and V is TRBV19; D may be TRBD2 (5 bases). V gave up 9 bases and J gave up 2 bases, with 17 bases separating them. Germline V gives CDR1 LNHDA, CDR2 SQIVND (reference sequence). This CDR3 spans 14 amino acids. CDR3 nucleotide sequence: TGTGCCAGCAGTTCGTCAACCGGGGCCTACGAGCAGTACTTC. Translated, it gives CASSSSTGAYEQYF.

The genes are TRBV6-1 and TRBJ2-2, with 7 bases matching TRBD1. CDR3 length: 15 residues. With V trimmed by 5 bases and J by 7 bases, 10 bases remained unmatched. Germline CDR1 MNHNS, CDR2 SASEGT. The CDR3 reads CASSPRQGSSGELFF. The DNA of the CDR3 is TGTGCCAGCAGTCCCCGACAGGGTAGTAGCGGGGAGCTGTTTTTT.

In this sample, this clone turned up once. The chain carries TRBV5-4 and TRBJ1-2; 7 bases are shared with TRBD1. This CDR3 region has 13 residues. J gave up 4 bases and V 4 bases, and 4 bases lay outside the gene matches. CDR1 and CDR2 (germline): SGHNT, YYREEE (reference sequence). The CDR3 region has the DNA TGTGCCAGCAGCGTCAACAGGGGCTATGGCTACACCTTC. Translated: CASSVNRGYGYTF.

The table lists this clone with a few counts. The chain joins TRBV11-3 to TRBJ1-1, with 9 positions matching TRBD1. The CDR3 is 12 amino acids. V was pared by 5 bases and J by 9 bases, with 4 bases of the junction left unmatched. In germline, CDR1 is SGHNT, CDR2 YENEEA. The DNA for the CDR3 is TGTGCCAGCAGCCAGGACAGGGGACAAGCTTTCTTT. Protein: CASSQDRGQAFF.

This clone has a handful of counts. This chain joins TRBV13 and TRBJ1-3, with unresolved D. V lost 5 bases to trimming and J lost 0 bases, with 20 bases between them. The CDR3 length is 18 residues. CDR1 and CDR2 from the germline V gene are PRHDT and FYEKMQ (reference sequence). Here the CDR3 reads CASSLLVGFERSGNTIYF. The DNA for the CDR3 is TGTGCCAGCAGCCTCCTAGTTGGTTTCGAACGCTCTGGAAACACCATATATTTT. The full variable domain, its missing parts supplied by reference TRBV13 and TRBJ1-3, is AAGVIQSPRHLIKEKRETATLKCYPIPRHDTVYWYQQGPGQDPQFLISFYEKMQSDKGSIPDRFSAQQFSDYHSELNMSSLELGDSALYFCASSLLVGFERSGNTIYFGEGSWLTVV.